These 10 T cell receptor beta chains were sequenced from one sample in a study of regulatory T cells in long-lasting Graves disease. Time point meaning: persistent/refractory GD, antithyroid drugs over 5 years with positive TRAb. There was RNA extracted from PBMCs, and the TCR library was made from it. Sequencing libraries for TCR beta were prepared with iRepertoire HTBI primers and Arm-PCR of CDR3 regions. Using its own MiXCR run on the multiplex PCR reads, TCRdb lists one record per CDR3 protein. The sample has about 420,000 distinct CDR3 sequences; about a quarter are singletons. The sequenced sample was peripheral blood mononuclear cells (PBMCs), obtained when the disease was refractory, from a patient treated with antithyroid drugs. The receptors derive from a female donor with Graves disease.

Only a few counts were recorded for this clonotype. The genes are TRBV20-1 and TRBJ2-7, with 7 positions matching TRBD1. V was clipped by 6 bases and J by 2 bases; unmatched bases: 10. Germline V gives CDR1 DFQATT, CDR2 SNEGSKA (reference sequence). The CDR3 loop spans 14 amino acids. CDR3 sequence: CSANGQDRAYEQYF. The CDR3 DNA reads TGCAGTGCGAACGGACAAGACAGGGCCTACGAGCAGTACTTC.

This clonotype came up a few times. The chain employs TRBV20-1 and TRBJ1-5, with D perhaps TRBD1 (5 bases). Germline V lookup: CDR1 DFQATT, CDR2 SNEGSKA (reference sequence). The V end lost 0 bases, the J end lost 5 bases, and 8 bases lay between the germline ends. The CDR3 is 13 residues long. For the CDR3, the DNA is TGCAGTGCTAGAGAAGACAGTTATCAGCCCCAGCATTTT. As protein: CSAREDSYQPQHF.

This clonotype was counted only a few times. The chain links TRBV6-2 or TRBV6-3 to TRBJ1-2, with TRBD1 matching 7 bases. CDR3 length equals 14 residues. Trimming took 2 bases from V and 4 from J; bases not matched to a gene: 4. Germline CDR1 and CDR2: MNHEY and SVGEGT. In DNA form, the CDR3 reads TGTGCCAGCAGTTACAGGGGGCCGGTCTATGGCTACACCTTC. It translates to CASSYRGPVYGYTF.

Ten or more counts support this clonotype. The chain employs TRBV7-2 and TRBJ1-3; D is undetermined. This CDR3 has 14 amino acids. The V gene's germline CDR1 is SGHTA and CDR2 FQGNSA. The ends were cut back, 0 bases at V and 5 bases at J, with 8 bases in the middle. The CDR3 protein is CASSLATQRNTIYF. CDR3 nucleotide sequence: TGTGCCAGCAGCTTAGCCACACAGCGAAACACCATATATTTT. The entire variable domain, with the rest obtained from reference TRBV7-2 and TRBJ1-3, is as follows: GAGVSQSPSNKVTEKGKDVELRCDPISGHTALYWYRQSLGQGLEFLIYFQGNSAPDKSGLPSDRFSAERTGGSVSTLTIQRTQQEDSAVYLCASSLATQRNTIYFGEGSWLTVV.

This clonotype showed up just a few times. V gene TRBV10-3 combines with J gene TRBJ1-3; D call uncertain. V shed 0 bases and J shed 0 bases, with 9 bases lying between them. This CDR3 is 16 amino acids long. Per germline, CDR1 ENHRY and CDR2 SYGVKD. The CDR3 spells CAISESNQNSGNTIYF. Written as DNA, the CDR3 is TGTGCCATCAGTGAGTCTAATCAGAACTCTGGAAACACCATATATTTT.

This rearrangement joins TRBV24-1 to TRBJ2-1; TRBD1 might be the D (6 bases). CDR1 is KGHDR and CDR2 is SFDVKD in the germline V gene. V shed 6 bases and J shed 3 bases, with 11 bases lying between them. This CDR3 is 14 amino acids long. CDR3 sequence: CATSPGDNYNEQFF. The DNA of the CDR3 is TGTGCCACCAGTCCTGGGGACAACTACAATGAGCAGTTCTTC.

The J gene is TRBJ1-1, the V gene TRBV7-8, with 7 positions matching TRBD1. There are 16 residues in the CDR3. After removal of 5 bases from V and 4 bases from J, the junction contained 13 bases not matched to a gene. The germline gives CDR1 SGHVS, CDR2 FQNEAQ. The CDR3 bases are TGTGCCAGCAGCACCAGACAGGGCATGAGTATCACTGAAGCTTTCTTT. It translates to CASSTRQGMSITEAFF.

The chain has TRBV7-2 and TRBJ2-7, with TRBD2 matching over 10 bases. CDR1 SGHTA and CDR2 FQGNSA come from the germline V gene. The CDR3 is 16 amino acids. With 10 bases clipped from V and 2 bases from J, the junction kept 14 bases outside the gene matches. CDR3 region: CATAKSGLAAAYEQYF. CDR3 bases: TGTGCCACCGCTAAGTCCGGACTAGCGGCAGCCTACGAGCAGTACTTC.

The chain links TRBV20-1 to TRBJ2-3, with a tentative D call TRBD1 (6 bases). Deletions cut 5 bases from V and 3 bases from J, with 12 bases between. There are 13 residues in the CDR3. In germline, CDR1 is DFQATT, CDR2 SNEGSKA (reference sequence). CDR3 nucleotide sequence: TGCAGTGCTGGGCAGGGGTTGACAGATACGCAGTATTTT. It yields the protein CSAGQGLTDTQYF.

This clonotype appeared once. The chain has TRBV9 and TRBJ2-7; D may be TRBD2 (5 bases). Germline loops: CDR1 SGDLS, CDR2 YYNGEE. V was shortened by 4 bases and J by 4 bases, with 18 bases between the two germline ends. The CDR3 runs to 15 residues. The CDR3 nucleotides read TGTGCCAGCAGCCCCCAACTAGTCGGGCCTTACGAGCAGTACTTC. It is translated as CASSPQLVGPYEQYF.